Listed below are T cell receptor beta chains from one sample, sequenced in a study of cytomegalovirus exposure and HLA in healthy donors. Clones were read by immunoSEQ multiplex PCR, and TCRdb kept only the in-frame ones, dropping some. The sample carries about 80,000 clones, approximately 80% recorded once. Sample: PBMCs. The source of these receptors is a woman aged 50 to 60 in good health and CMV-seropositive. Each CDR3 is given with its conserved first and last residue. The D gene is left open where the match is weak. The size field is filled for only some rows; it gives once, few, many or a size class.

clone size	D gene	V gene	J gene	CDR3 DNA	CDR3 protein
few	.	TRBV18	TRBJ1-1	TGTGCCAGCTCCCCACCCCGGGGGAAGAACACTGAAGCTTTCTTT	CASSPPRGKNTEAFF
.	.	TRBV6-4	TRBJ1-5	TGTGCCAGCAGTGAAGGGCAGGGACAGCCCCAGCATTTT	CASSEGQGQPQHF
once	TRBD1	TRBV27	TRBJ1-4	TGTGCCAGCAGTTTATCTTACAGGGGATATAATGAAAAACTGTTTTTT	CASSLSYRGYNEKLFF
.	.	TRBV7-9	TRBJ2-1	TGTGCCAGCAGCTTCTTGTCCTACAATGAGCAGTTCTTC	CASSFLSYNEQFF
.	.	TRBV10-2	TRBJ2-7	TGCGCCAGTGGCTACGGGGGCTCCTACGAGCAGTACTTC	CASGYGGSYEQYF
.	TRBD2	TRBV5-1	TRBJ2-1	TGCGCCAGCAGCTTTAGCGGGAACTCCTACAATGAGCAGTTCTTC	CASSFSGNSYNEQFF
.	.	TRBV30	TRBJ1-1	TGTGCCTGGAGTGTAATATTCCCGAACACTGAAGCTTTCTTT	CAWSVIFPNTEAFF
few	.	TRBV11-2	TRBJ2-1	TGTGCCAGCAGCTTAGTCCAGGGGCGCAGTGGAAATGAGCAGTTCTTC	CASSLVQGRSGNEQFF
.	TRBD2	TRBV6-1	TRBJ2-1	TGTGCCAGCAGTGAAAGGCCTAGCGGGAGCTACAATGAGCAGTTCTTC	CASSERPSGSYNEQFF
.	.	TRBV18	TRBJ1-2	TGTGCCAGCTCACCGTCGCGGGGGAACTATGGCTACACCTTC	CASSPSRGNYGYTF
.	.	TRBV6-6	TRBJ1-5	TGTGCCAGCAGTTACGAGACCTCGGTGCGGCCTCAGCCCCAGCATTTT	CASSYETSVRPQPQHF
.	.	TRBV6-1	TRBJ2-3	TGTGCCAGCAGTGAAGGGGGGGCTAGCGGAGATACGCAGTATTTT	CASSEGGASGDTQYF
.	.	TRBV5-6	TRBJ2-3	TGTGCCAGCAGCTTGGTAACAGATACGCAGTATTTT	CASSLVTDTQYF
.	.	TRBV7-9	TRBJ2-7	TGTGCCAGCAGCCCGGGACACCCCTACGAGCAGTACTTC	CASSPGHPYEQYF
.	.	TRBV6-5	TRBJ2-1	TGTGCCAGCAAACGCGGGGGCGACTACAATGAGCAGTTCTTC	CASKRGGDYNEQFF
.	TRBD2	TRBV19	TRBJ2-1	TGTGCCAGTAGCCAGGGACTAGCGACCAATGAGCAGTTCTTC	CASSQGLATNEQFF
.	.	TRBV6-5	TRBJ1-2	TGTGCCAGCAGTTACTCGACATTTTCCGGAAACTATGGCTACACCTTC	CASSYSTFSGNYGYTF
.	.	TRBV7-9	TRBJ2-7	TGTGCCAGCAGCCTGTCCTACGAGCAGTACTTC	CASSLSYEQYF
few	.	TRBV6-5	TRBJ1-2	TGTGCCAGCAGGACACAGGGTCGAGCTAACTATGGCTACACCTTC	CASRTQGRANYGYTF
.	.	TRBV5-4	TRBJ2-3	TGTGCCAGCAGCGAACTAACAGGGATAACAGATACGCAGTATTTT	CASSELTGITDTQYF
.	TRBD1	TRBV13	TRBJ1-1	TGTGCCAGCAGCTTGGCACAGGGGTTGGTTGAAGCTTTCTTT	CASSLAQGLVEAFF
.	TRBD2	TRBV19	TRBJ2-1	TGTGCCAGTAGTATCATAATGGGGACTAGCGGTTCTCGGAATGAGCAGTTCTTC	CASSIIMGTSGSRNEQFF
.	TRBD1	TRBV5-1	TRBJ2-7	TGCGCCAGCAGCTTGGGACAGGGGGCGGAGGAGCAGTACTTC	CASSLGQGAEEQYF
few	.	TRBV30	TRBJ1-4	TGTGCCTGGAGTCTCCGGGGATGGGCTGAAAAACTGTTTTTT	CAWSLRGWAEKLFF
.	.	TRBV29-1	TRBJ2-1	TGCAGCGTTGATGGAGGGGTCGGAAGTAGGAGAAACAATGAGCAGTTCTTC	CSVDGGVGSRRNNEQFF
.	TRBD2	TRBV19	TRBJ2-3	TGTGCCAGTACCCCGGGACTAGCGGGAGGTACGCAGTATTTT	CASTPGLAGGTQYF
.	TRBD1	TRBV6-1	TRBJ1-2	TGTGCCAGCACCCGGACAGGGATTAGCTATGGCTACACCTTC	CASTRTGISYGYTF
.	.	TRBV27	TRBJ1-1	TGTGCCAGCAGTTTATCGGCCAGGAGACCGACAGCTGAAGCTTTCTTT	CASSLSARRPTAEAFF
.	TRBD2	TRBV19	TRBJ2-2	TGTGCCAGTAGTGGGAGGGGAATCGTCGGGGAGCTGTTTTTT	CASSGRGIVGELFF
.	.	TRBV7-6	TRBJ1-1	TGTGCCAGCAGCACCCAAATAGACACTGAAGCTTTCTTT	CASSTQIDTEAFF
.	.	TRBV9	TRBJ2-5	TGTGCCAGCAGCGTAAGCGGGGAGACCCAGTACTTC	CASSVSGETQYF
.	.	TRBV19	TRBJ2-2	TGTGCCAGCTCCCGAGGGACCGGGGAGCTGTTTTTT	CASSRGTGELFF
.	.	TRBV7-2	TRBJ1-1	TGTGCCAGCAGCCCCAGGTTGAACACTGAAGCTTTCTTT	CASSPRLNTEAFF
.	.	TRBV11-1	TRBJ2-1	TGTGCCAGCAGCCGGCAGAGGGCGAACAATGAGCAGTTCTTC	CASSRQRANNEQFF
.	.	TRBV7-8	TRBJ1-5	TGTGCCAGCAGCTTCTCCGCGGGGGGGGAGCCCCAGCATTTT	CASSFSAGGEPQHF
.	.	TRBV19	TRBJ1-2	TGTGCCAGTAGCCTCGTTGACACCCGGAGGGACTATGGCTACACCTTC	CASSLVDTRRDYGYTF
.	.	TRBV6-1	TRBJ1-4	TGTGCCAGCAACCCAGGGGCAGATTATGAAAAACTGTTTTTT	CASNPGADYEKLFF
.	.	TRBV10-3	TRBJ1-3	TGTGCCATCAGTGCGGGTGGAAACACCATATATTTT	CAISAGGNTIYF
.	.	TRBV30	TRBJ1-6	TGTGCCTGGAGCCCTGGGAGTGGCTCGAATTCACCCCTCCACTTT	CAWSPGSGSNSPLHF
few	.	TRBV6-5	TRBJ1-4	TGTGCCAGCAGCCCCCTAACGGCTAATGAAAAACTGTTTTTT	CASSPLTANEKLFF
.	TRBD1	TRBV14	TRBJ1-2	TGTGCCAGCAGCCGGGACAGCGGTCGGGGGGGTGGCTACACCTTC	CASSRDSGRGGGYTF
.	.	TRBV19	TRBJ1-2	TGTGCCAGTAGTATTGCCCGGCTAGGTGGTGGCTACACCTTC	CASSIARLGGGYTF
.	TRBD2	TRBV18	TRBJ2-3	TGTGCCAGCTCACCACCAGCGGGGGATACGCAGTATTTT	CASSPPAGDTQYF
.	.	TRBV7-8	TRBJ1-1	TGTGCCAGCAGCTCGGGACAGAACACTGAAGCTTTCTTT	CASSSGQNTEAFF
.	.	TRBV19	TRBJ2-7	TGTGCCAGTAGGGAGGGGCTAGCGAGATCCTACGAGCAGTACTTC	CASREGLARSYEQYF
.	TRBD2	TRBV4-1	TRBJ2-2	TGCGCCAGCAGCCCACTGGGGGGGGTGGGGACCGGGGAGCTGTTTTTT	CASSPLGGVGTGELFF
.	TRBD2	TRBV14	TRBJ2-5	TGTGCCAGCAGCCAAGTAGGCGCGGGACTAGGGGGGACCCAGTACTTC	CASSQVGAGLGGTQYF
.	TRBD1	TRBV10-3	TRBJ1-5	TGTGCCATCAGTGTGACAGGGGACAGGGGTCAGCCCCAGCATTTT	CAISVTGDRGQPQHF
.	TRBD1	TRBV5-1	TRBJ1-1	TGCGCCAGCAGCTTGGAGGCACAGGGGTTGGGAGCTTTCTTT	CASSLEAQGLGAFF
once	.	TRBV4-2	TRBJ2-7	TGTGCCAGCAGCCAAGAGGACAGATCCTACGAGCAGTACTTC	CASSQEDRSYEQYF
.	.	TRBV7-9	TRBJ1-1	TGTGCCAGCAGCACTAACAGGGAAGGGAACACTGAAGCTTTCTTT	CASSTNREGNTEAFF
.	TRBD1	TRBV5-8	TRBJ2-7	TGTGCCAGCAGACGAAGGACAGGGGGAGACGAGCAGTACTTC	CASRRRTGGDEQYF
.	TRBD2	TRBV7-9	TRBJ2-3	TGTGCCAGCAGCTCCTTAGCGGGAGGGCCCGGGGTAGATACGCAGTATTTT	CASSSLAGGPGVDTQYF
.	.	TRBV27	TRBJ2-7	TGTGCCAGCAGATCTCCGTCAGGGGTTTGGGGCGAGCAGTACTTC	CASRSPSGVWGEQYF
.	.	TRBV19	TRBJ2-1	TGTGCCAGTAGTTTAAGCTTCAATGAGCAGTTCTTC	CASSLSFNEQFF